Below are 3 T cell receptor beta chains sequenced from a single sample in a study of graft-versus-host responses after intestinal transplantation. No antigen has been assigned to these receptors. The data were produced by immunoSEQ multiplex PCR, yet TCRdb's version contains in-frame clones alone and is incomplete. The data contain over 85,000 clones, 80% to 95% of them singletons. Specimen: unstimulated CD8+ T cells sorted from spleen or lymph node cells, collected before intestinal transplant. These receptors were collected from a human donor who received an intestinal transplant.

V and J are TRBV7-9 and TRBJ1-6; 7 bases are a match to TRBD1. Germline V gene data show CDR1 as SEHNR and CDR2 as FQNEAQ (reference sequence). The CDR3 is 17 residues long. Trimming cost V 6 bases and J 0 bases; bases outside gene matches: 8. The CDR3 coding sequence is TGTGCCAGCAGTTGGGACAGCCTCAGCTCCTATAATTCACCCCTCCACTTT. It yields the protein CASSWDSLSSYNSPLHF.

CDR3 in DNA: TGTGCCAGCAGTGACACAGGGTTGAGCTCCTACAATGAGCAGTTCTTC. Encoded protein: CASSDTGLSSYNEQFF. The chain uses TRBV6-4 and TRBJ2-1; D is perhaps TRBD1 (6 bases). V was shortened by 2 bases and J by 0 bases, with 11 bases between the two germline ends. The CDR3 runs 16 residues. CDR1 MRHNA and CDR2 SNTAGT come from the germline V gene.

A single count supports this clone. The chain couples TRBV5-4 to TRBJ1-1; 7 bases are shared with TRBD1. CDR1 SGHNT and CDR2 YYREEE come from the germline V gene (reference sequence). Trimming removed 4 bases from V and 3 bases from J; junction bases left unmatched: 6. This CDR3 is 14 amino acids long. The CDR3 region is CASSGLQGYTEAFF. The CDR3, as DNA: TGTGCCAGCAGCGGCCTACAGGGGTACACTGAAGCTTTCTTT.